These 5 T cell receptor beta chains came from one sample sequenced in a study of blood T cell repertoires in COVID-19. Using immunoSEQ multiplex PCR, the repertoire was profiled, and TCRdb retains in-frame clones only, with some absent. The sample lists 70,000 to 90,000 clones; over 75% were seen once. Sample: peripheral blood. All receptors derive from a human donor in a cohort sampled during active COVID-19.

The chain links TRBV4-3 to TRBJ1-5; D ambiguous. There are 13 residues in the CDR3. V was pared by 0 bases and J by 9 bases, with 9 bases between. Germline CDR1 reads LGHNA; CDR2 reads YSLEER. CDR3 coding DNA: TGCGCCAGCAGCCAAGATATCGAGGGGCCCCAGCATTTT. Amino acid sequence: CASSQDIEGPQHF.

This chain connects TRBV5-1 to TRBJ1-6; D perhaps matches TRBD1 (6 bases). The length of the CDR3 is 15 residues. Germline assignment: CDR1 SGHRS and CDR2 YFSETQ. The V end was cut by 0 bases, the J end by 6 bases, with 10 bases between. In DNA, the CDR3 is TGCGCCAGCAGCTTGGACAGGGCGGGTAATTCACCCCTCCACTTT. This sequence encodes CASSLDRAGNSPLHF.

The chain employs TRBV18 and TRBJ1-1; D gene unclear. Trimming took 6 bases from V and 1 from J, leaving 12 bases between them. From germline, CDR1 is KGHSH and CDR2 LQKENI. This CDR3 has 14 amino acids. CDR3 amino acids: CASSPLSGNTEAFF. In DNA, the CDR3 is TGTGCCAGCTCCCCTCTTTCAGGGAACACTGAAGCTTTCTTT.

On this clone: A read error may account for a junction end that differs from germline. The chain carries TRBV7-7 and TRBJ2-2, with D tentatively TRBD2 (6 bases). This CDR3 region has 18 residues. Germline V lookup: CDR1 SSHAT, CDR2 FNYEAQ (reference sequence). This CDR3 reads CASSRTLRLGSNTGELFF. In DNA, the CDR3 is TGTGCTAGCAGCAGAACTCTACGACTAGGATCGAACACCGGGGAGCTGTTTTTT.

The chain uses TRBV5-1 and TRBJ1-1; 7 bases agree with TRBD1. Germline CDR1 SGHRS, CDR2 YFSETQ. The CDR3 loop spans 13 amino acids. V dropped 4 bases and J dropped 6; count of bases not matched to a gene: 6. The CDR3 here is CASSKDRVAEAFF. CDR3 nucleotide sequence: TGCGCCAGCAGCAAAGACAGGGTAGCTGAAGCTTTCTTT.